The 4 T cell receptor beta chains below were found in one sample sequenced in a study of cytomegalovirus exposure and HLA in healthy donors (dated by TCRdb to 2016 to 2017). The library was generated by the immunoSEQ multiplex PCR assay. For the multiplex PCR, a mixture combining 60 forward primers for TCR Vbeta segments and 13 reverse primers for TCR Jbeta segments was used. This is the immuneACCESS table as TCRdb keeps it, with only in-frame sequences that have V and J called. A part of the clones is gone; compared with another copy, unresolved V genes explain less than half, and the rest is unexplained. The sample table records some 90,000 clones; roughly four fifths of these occur just once. About 0.53% of the sample lies in the top ten. Sample: PBMCs. These receptors all stem from a man aged 25 to 40 in good health and CMV-seronegative.

The chain uses TRBV25-1 and TRBJ2-5; 7 positions agree with TRBD1. J gave up 13 bases and V 1 base, and 6 bases lay outside the gene matches. CDR3 length equals 12 residues. Germline V gene lookup returns CDR1 MGHDK and CDR2 SYGVNS. CDR3 nucleotide sequence: TGTGCCAGCAGTGAATTGGGGACAGCGACGTACTTC. This codes for CASSELGTATYF.

The rearrangement links TRBV9 to TRBJ1-1, with unresolved D. CDR1 SGDLS and CDR2 YYNGEE come from the germline V gene. V was cut by 4 bases and J by 1 base, with 17 bases left in between. CDR3 length: 16 residues. CDR3 region: CASSHQEGKGNTEAFF. DNA of the CDR3: TGTGCCAGCAGCCATCAGGAGGGAAAGGGGAACACTGAAGCTTTCTTT.

This chain links TRBV4-1 with TRBJ2-7, with 8 bases identical to TRBD1. The CDR3 has 15 amino acids. The V and J ends lost 0 bases and 3 bases, in that order; junction bases with no gene match: 4. Per germline, CDR1 MGHRA and CDR2 YSYEKL. The CDR3 nucleotides read TGCGCCAGCAGCCAAGAGGACAGGGTAGACTACGAGCAGTACGTC. It codes for CASSQEDRVDYEQYV.

This chain uses TRBV12-5 with TRBJ2-1; D might be TRBD1 (7 bases). Germline V gene sequence: CDR1 LGHNT, CDR2 FRNRAP. CDR3 length: 15 amino acids. V was clipped by 5 bases and J by 7 bases, with 18 bases between them. CDR3: CASGPGGGGQNEQFF. The CDR3 DNA sequence: TGTGCTAGTGGTCCCGGAGGAGGGGGCCAGAATGAGCAGTTCTTC. Full variable domain (missing parts from reference TRBV12-5 and TRBJ2-1): DARVTQTPRHKVTEMGQEVTMRCQPILGHNTVFWYRQTMMQGLELLAYFRNRAPLDDSGMPKDRFSAEMPDATLATLKIQPSEPRDSAVYFCASGPGGGGQNEQFFGPGTRLTVL.